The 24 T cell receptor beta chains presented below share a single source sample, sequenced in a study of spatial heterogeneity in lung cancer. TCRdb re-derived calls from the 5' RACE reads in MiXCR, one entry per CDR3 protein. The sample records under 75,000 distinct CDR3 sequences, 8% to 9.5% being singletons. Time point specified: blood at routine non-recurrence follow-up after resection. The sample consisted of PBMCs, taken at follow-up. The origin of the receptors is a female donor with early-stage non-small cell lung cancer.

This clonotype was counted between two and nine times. The CDR3 loop reads CASGYYQGQYF. The CDR3 DNA is TGTGCCAGCGGGTACTACCAAGGGCAGTATTTT. The chain links TRBV6-2 or TRBV6-3 to TRBJ2-3; D not certain. The CDR3 is 11 residues long. CDR1 and CDR2 (germline): MNHEY, SVGEGT. Trimming took off 8 bases at V and 11 bases at J, with 14 bases between the two ends.

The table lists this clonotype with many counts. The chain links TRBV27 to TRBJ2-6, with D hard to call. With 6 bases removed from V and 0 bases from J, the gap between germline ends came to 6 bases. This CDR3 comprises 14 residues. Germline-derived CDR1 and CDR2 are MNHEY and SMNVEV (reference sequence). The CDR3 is CASSLSSGANVLTF. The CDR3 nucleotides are TGTGCCAGCAGCTTGTCCTCTGGGGCCAACGTCCTGACTTTC. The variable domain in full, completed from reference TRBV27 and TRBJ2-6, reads EAQVTQNPRYLITVTGKKLTVTCSQNMNHEYMSWYRQDPGLGLRQIYYSMNVEVTDKGDVPEGYKVSRKEKRNFPLILESPSPNQTSLYFCASSLSSGANVLTFGAGSRLTVL.

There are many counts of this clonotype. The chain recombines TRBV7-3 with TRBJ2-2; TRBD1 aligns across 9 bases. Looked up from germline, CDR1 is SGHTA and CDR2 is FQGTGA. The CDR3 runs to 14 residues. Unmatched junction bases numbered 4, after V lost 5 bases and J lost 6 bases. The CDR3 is CASSPWTGAGELFF. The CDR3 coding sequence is TGTGCCAGCAGCCCGTGGACAGGGGCCGGGGAGCTGTTTTTT.

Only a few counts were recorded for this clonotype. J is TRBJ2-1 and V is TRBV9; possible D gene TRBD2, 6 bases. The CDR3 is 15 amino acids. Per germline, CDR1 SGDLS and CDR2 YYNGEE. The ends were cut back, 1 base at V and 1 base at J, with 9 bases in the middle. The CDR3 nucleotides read TGTGCCAGCAGCGTATTCCTAGCGTCCTACAATGAGCAGTTCTTC. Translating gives CASSVFLASYNEQFF.

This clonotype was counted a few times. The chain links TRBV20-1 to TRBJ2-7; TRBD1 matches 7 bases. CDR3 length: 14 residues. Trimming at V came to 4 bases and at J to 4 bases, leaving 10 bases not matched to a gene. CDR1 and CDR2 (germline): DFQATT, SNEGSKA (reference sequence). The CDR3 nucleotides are TGCAGTGCTAAAGCCCTTATACAGGGGTACGAGCAGTACTTC. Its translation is CSAKALIQGYEQYF.

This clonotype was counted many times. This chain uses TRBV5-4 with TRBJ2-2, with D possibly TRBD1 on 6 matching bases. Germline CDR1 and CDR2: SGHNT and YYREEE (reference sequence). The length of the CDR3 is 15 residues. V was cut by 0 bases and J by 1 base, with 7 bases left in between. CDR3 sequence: CASSLGQVNTGELFF. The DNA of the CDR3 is TGTGCCAGCAGCTTGGGACAGGTGAACACCGGGGAGCTGTTTTTT.

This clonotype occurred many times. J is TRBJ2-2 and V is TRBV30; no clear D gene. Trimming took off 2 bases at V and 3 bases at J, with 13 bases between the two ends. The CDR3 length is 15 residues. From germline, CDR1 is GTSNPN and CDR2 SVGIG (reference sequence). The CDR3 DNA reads TGTGCCTGGAGTAGAAGGGCAGTTTACACCGGGGAGCTGTTTTTT. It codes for CAWSRRAVYTGELFF.

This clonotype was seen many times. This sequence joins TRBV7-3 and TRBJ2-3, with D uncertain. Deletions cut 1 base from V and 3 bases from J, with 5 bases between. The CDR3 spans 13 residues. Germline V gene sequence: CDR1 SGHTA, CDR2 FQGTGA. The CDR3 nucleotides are TGTGCCAGCAGCTTAATGGGGACAGATACGCAGTATTTT. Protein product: CASSLMGTDTQYF.

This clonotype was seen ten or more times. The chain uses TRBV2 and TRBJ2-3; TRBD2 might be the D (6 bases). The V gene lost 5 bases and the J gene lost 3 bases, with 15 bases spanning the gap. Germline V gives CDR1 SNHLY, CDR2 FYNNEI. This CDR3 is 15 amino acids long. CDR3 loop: CASSSSPGRTDTQYF. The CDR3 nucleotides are TGTGCCAGCAGTTCCAGCCCAGGGAGGACAGATACGCAGTATTTT.

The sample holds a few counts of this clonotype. CDR3 in amino acids: CSSTRTVYNSPLHF. The CDR3 bases are TGCAGCTCTACTCGGACAGTCTATAATTCACCCCTCCACTTT. This chain uses TRBV20-1 with TRBJ1-6; D possibly corresponds to TRBD1 (6 bases). Germline CDR1 is DFQATT and CDR2 is SNEGSKA (reference sequence). CDR3 size: 14 residues.

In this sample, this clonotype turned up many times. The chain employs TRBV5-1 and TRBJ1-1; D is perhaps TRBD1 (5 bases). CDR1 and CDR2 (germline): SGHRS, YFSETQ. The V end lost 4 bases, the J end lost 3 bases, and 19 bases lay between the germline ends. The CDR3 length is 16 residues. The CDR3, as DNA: TGCGCCAGCAGCCTCGGGTTCCAGGGTGCTGACACTGAAGCTTTCTTT. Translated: CASSLGFQGADTEAFF.

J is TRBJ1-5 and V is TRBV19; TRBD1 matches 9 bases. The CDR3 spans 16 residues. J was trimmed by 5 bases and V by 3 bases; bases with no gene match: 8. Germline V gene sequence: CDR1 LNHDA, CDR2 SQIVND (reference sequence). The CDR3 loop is CASSMGLTGGYQPQHF. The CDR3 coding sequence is TGTGCCAGTAGTATGGGATTGACAGGGGGGTATCAGCCCCAGCATTTT.

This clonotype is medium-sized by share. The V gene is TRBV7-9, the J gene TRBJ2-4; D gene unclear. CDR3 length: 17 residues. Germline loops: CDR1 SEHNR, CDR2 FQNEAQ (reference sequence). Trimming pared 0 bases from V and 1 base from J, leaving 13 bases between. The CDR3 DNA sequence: TGTGCCAGCAGCTTAGCGCGCCCAGACCAGGCCAAAAACATTCAGTACTTC. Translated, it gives CASSLARPDQAKNIQYF.

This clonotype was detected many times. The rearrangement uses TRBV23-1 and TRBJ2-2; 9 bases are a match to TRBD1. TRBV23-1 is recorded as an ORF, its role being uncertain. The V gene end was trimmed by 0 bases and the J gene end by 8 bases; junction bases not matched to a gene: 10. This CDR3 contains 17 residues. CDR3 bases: TGCGCCAGCAGTCAATCGACGGCCGGACAGGGGAGAGGGGAGCTGTTTTTT. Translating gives CASSQSTAGQGRGELFF.

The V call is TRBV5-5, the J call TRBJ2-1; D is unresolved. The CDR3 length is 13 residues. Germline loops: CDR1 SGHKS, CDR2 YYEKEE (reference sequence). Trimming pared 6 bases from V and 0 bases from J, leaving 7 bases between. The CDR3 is CASNLPSYNEQFF. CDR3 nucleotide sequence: TGTGCCAGCAACCTGCCCTCCTACAATGAGCAGTTCTTC.

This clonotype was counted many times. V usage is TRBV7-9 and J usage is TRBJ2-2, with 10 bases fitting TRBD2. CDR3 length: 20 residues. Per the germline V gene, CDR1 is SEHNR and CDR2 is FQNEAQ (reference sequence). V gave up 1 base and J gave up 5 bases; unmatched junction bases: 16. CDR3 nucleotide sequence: TGTGCCAGCAGCTTAGAAAGCCTAGCGGGAGCGTACGTGAAGACCGGGGAGCTGTTTTTT. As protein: CASSLESLAGAYVKTGELFF.

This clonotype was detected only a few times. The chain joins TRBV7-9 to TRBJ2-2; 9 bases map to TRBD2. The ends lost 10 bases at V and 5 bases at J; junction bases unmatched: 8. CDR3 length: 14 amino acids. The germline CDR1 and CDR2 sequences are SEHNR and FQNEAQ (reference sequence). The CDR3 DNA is TGTGCCACACCTAGACTAGCGGATACCGGGGAGCTGTTTTTT. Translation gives CATPRLADTGELFF.

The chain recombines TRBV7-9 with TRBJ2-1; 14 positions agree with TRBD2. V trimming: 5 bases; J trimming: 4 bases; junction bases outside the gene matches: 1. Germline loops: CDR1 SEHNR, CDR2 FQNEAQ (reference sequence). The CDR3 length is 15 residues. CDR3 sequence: CASSGTSGSYNEQFF. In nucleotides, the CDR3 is TGTGCCAGCAGCGGGACTAGCGGGAGTTACAATGAGCAGTTCTTC.

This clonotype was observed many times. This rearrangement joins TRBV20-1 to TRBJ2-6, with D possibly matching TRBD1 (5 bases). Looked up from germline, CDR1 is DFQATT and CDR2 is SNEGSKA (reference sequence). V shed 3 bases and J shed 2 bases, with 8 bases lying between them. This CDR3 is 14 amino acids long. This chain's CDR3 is CSASAGTGANVLTF. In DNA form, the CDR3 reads TGCAGTGCTAGTGCAGGGACTGGGGCCAACGTCCTGACTTTC.

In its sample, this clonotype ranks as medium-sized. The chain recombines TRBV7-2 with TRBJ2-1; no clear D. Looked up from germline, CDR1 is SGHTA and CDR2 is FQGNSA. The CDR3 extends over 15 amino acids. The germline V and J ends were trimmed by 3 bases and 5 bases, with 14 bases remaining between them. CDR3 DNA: TGTGCCAGCAGCTTGGGCCCAGCGAGAGACAATGAGCAGTTCTTC. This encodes CASSLGPARDNEQFF.

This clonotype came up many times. The CDR3 nucleotides read TGTGCCAGCAGCCCGCAGGGGCAGGGAGGCCATGGCTACACCTTC. Translating it yields CASSPQGQGGHGYTF. The chain carries TRBV7-8 and TRBJ1-2; possibly TRBD1 for D (6 bases). CDR1 SGHVS and CDR2 FQNEAQ come from the germline V gene. V was trimmed by 5 bases and J by 6 bases, leaving 19 bases between them. The CDR3 has 15 amino acids.

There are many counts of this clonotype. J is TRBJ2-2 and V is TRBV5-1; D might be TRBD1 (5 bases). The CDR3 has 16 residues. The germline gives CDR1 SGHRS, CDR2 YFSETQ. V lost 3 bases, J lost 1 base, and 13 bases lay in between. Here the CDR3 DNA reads TGCGCCAGCAGCTCCCTAGACAGCCTGAACACCGGGGAGCTGTTTTTT. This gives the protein CASSSLDSLNTGELFF.

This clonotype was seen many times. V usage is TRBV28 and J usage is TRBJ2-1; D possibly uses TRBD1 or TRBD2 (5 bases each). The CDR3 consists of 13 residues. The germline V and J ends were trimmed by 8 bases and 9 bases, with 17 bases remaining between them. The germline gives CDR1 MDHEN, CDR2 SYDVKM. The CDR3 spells CASLQGTNSEQFF. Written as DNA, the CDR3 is TGTGCCAGCCTACAAGGGACGAATAGTGAGCAGTTCTTC.

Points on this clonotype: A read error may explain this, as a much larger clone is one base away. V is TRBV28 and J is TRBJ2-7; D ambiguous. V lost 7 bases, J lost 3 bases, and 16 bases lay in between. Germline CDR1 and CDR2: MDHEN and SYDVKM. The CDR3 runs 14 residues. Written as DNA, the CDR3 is TGTGCCAGCAAACTCGCGGTGCGGTGCTACGAGCAGTACTTC. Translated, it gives CASKLAVRCYEQYF.